Following are 12 T cell receptor beta chains from one sample sequenced in a study of T cell responses to AZD1222 COVID-19 vaccine. This table comes from immunoSEQ multiplex PCR, and its TCRdb copy is limited to in-frame clones, with some not included. Of 160,000 or so clones listed, more than 90% are singletons. Here the sequenced sample was peripheral blood, taken on day 0 of AZD1222 vaccination. The origin of the receptors is an adult in good health.

This chain joins TRBV5-4 and TRBJ1-2; 9 bases align to TRBD1. Trimming took 5 bases from V and 6 from J; bases not matched to a gene: 8. The CDR3 totals 14 residues. The germline V gene has CDR1 SGHNT and CDR2 YYREEE (reference sequence). In DNA form, the CDR3 reads TGTGCCAGCAGGGCCCGGGACAGGGTCCATGGCTACACCTTC. It codes for CASRARDRVHGYTF.

The chain couples TRBV18 to TRBJ2-7; tentatively, D is TRBD1 (6 bases). Germline values: CDR1 KGHSH, CDR2 LQKENI. Trimming left V 2 bases short and J 4 bases short, with 9 bases between. The CDR3 runs to 13 residues. The CDR3 region has the DNA TGTGCCAGCTCACCAGGACAGACATACGAGCAGTACTTC. Translating gives CASSPGQTYEQYF.

The chain employs TRBV19 and TRBJ2-1, with D unresolved. V lost 4 bases and J lost 0, with 7 bases in between. The germline CDR1 and CDR2 sequences are LNHDA and SQIVND (reference sequence). The CDR3 is 14 amino acids. CDR3 amino acids: CASSTASSYNEQFF. The CDR3 DNA sequence: TGTGCCAGTAGTACAGCGAGCTCCTACAATGAGCAGTTCTTC.

V is TRBV11-3 and J is TRBJ2-7; TRBD2 might be the D (7 bases). V was cut by 1 base and J by 5 bases, with 18 bases left in between. The CDR3 totals 16 residues. Germline lookup yields CDR1 SGHNT and CDR2 YENEEA. In DNA, the CDR3 is TGTGCCAGCAGCTTAGGAAGTGGGAGGGGGAACGACGAGCAGTACTTC. This sequence encodes CASSLGSGRGNDEQYF.

The genes are TRBV6-6 and TRBJ1-6; 7 nucleotides line up with TRBD1. The V segment lost 7 bases and the J segment 10 bases; nucleotides outside the gene matches: 13. CDR1 is MNHNY, CDR2 SVGAGI, per germline (reference sequence). The CDR3 length is 15 residues. Here the CDR3 reads CASTSTRGVGSPLHF. DNA of the CDR3: TGTGCCAGCACCTCTACCAGGGGGGTGGGGTCACCCCTCCACTTT.

The genes are TRBV15 and TRBJ2-2; D is uncertain. V lost 0 bases and J lost 7, with 6 bases in between. Germline assignment: CDR1 LNHNV and CDR2 YYDKDF (reference sequence). The CDR3 has 13 amino acids. The CDR3 loop reads CATSRDQVGELFF. In nucleotides, the CDR3 is TGTGCCACCAGCAGAGATCAAGTCGGGGAGCTGTTTTTT.

The genes are TRBV6-5 and TRBJ2-2; the D is unclear. Trimming took off 6 bases at V and 1 base at J, with 9 bases between the two ends. Germline values: CDR1 MNHEY, CDR2 SVGAGI. CDR3 length: 14 residues. Here the CDR3 DNA reads TGTGCCAGCAGCCGGACCTGGAACACCGGGGAGCTGTTTTTT. It codes for CASSRTWNTGELFF.

The gene calls are TRBV9 and TRBJ1-4; a weak D match, TRBD1 (6 bases). This CDR3 comprises 15 residues. Trimming shortened V by 0 bases and J by 8 bases, and 14 bases separated the two germline ends. The V gene's germline CDR1 is SGDLS and CDR2 YYNGEE. CDR3 amino acids: CASSVGQRGGEKLFF. CDR3 DNA: TGTGCCAGCAGCGTAGGACAGAGAGGGGGGGAAAAACTGTTTTTT.

The J gene is TRBJ1-1, the V gene TRBV9, with a tentative D call TRBD1 (6 bases). Germline-derived CDR1 and CDR2 are SGDLS and YYNGEE. V dropped 0 bases and J dropped 0 bases, with 12 bases sitting between them. This CDR3 has 16 residues. The CDR3 nucleotides are TGTGCCAGCAGCGTAGAGACAGGAGGCCTGAACACTGAAGCTTTCTTT. This codes for CASSVETGGLNTEAFF.

The chain couples TRBV29-1 to TRBJ1-1; maybe TRBD1 (6 bases). V was pared by 5 bases and J by 5 bases, with 12 bases between. CDR1 and CDR2 (germline): SQVTM, ANQGSEA. The CDR3 sequence is 12 residues long. The CDR3 bases are TGCAGCGTTTCAACAGGGCCTACTGAAGCTTTCTTT. Its protein is CSVSTGPTEAFF.

The chain carries TRBV5-1 and TRBJ1-3; D not certain. Deletions cut 0 bases from V and 8 bases from J, with 6 bases between. This CDR3 comprises 12 residues. The germline V gene has CDR1 SGHRS and CDR2 YFSETQ. The CDR3 spells CASSLDGDTIYF. The CDR3 nucleotides read TGCGCCAGCAGCTTGGACGGTGACACCATATATTTT. The whole variable domain, remainder taken from reference TRBV5-1 and TRBJ1-3, is KAGVTQTPRYLIKTRGQQVTLSCSPISGHRSVSWYQQTPGQGLQFLFEYFSETQRNKGNFPGRFSGRQFSNSRSEMNVSTLELGDSALYLCASSLDGDTIYFGEGSWLTVV.

This clone was detected only once. The CDR3 DNA sequence: TGTGCCAGTAGTATAGATCTGGCGACTGAAGCTTTCTTT. Protein product: CASSIDLATEAFF. The chain is built from TRBV19 and TRBJ1-1; D gene unclear. V shed 0 bases and J shed 5 bases, with 7 bases lying between them. CDR3 length equals 13 residues. Per the germline V gene, CDR1 is LNHDA and CDR2 is SQIVND (reference sequence).